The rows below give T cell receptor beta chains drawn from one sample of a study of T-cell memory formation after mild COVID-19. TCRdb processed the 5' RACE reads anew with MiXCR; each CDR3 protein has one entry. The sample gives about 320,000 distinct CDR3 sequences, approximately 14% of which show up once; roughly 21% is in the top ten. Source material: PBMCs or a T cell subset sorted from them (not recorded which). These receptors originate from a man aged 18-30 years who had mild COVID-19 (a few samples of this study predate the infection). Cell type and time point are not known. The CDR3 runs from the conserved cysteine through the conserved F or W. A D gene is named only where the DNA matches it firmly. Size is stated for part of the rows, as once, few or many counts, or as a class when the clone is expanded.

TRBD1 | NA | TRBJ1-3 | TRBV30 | CAWSAGGQLAGNTIYF | TGTGCCTGGAGTGCAGGGGGACAGTTAGCTGGAAACACCATATATTTT
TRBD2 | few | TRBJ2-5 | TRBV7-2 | CASSPPGLAAETQYF | TGTGCCAGCAGCCCACCGGGACTAGCAGCGGAGACCCAGTACTTC
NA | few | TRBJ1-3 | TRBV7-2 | CASSLEAQSGNTIYF | TGTGCCAGCAGCTTAGAGGCTCAATCTGGAAACACCATATATTTT
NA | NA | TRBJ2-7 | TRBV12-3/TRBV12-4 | CASSPGGGSSYEQYF | TGTGCCAGCAGCCCTGGGGGGGGCAGCTCCTACGAGCAGTACTTC
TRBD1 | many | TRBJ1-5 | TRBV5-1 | CASRTDREAQPQHF | TGCGCCAGCAGAACCGACAGGGAGGCTCAGCCCCAGCATTTT
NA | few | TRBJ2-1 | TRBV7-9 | CASSLGDSSLFF | TGTGCCAGCAGCTTAGGCGACAGTTCCTTGTTCTTC
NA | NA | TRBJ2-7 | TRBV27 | CASSLNGVYEQYF | TGTGCCAGCAGCCTGAATGGGGTCTACGAGCAGTACTTC
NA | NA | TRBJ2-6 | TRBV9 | CASSQPSGANVLTF | TGTGCCAGCAGCCAACCCTCTGGGGCCAACGTCCTGACTTTC
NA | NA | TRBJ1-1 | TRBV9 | CASSVPRRRDNTEAFF | TGTGCCAGCAGCGTCCCACGACGGAGGGATAACACTGAAGCTTTCTTT
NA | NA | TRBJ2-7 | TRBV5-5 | CASSPFLIGAVTYEQYF | TGTGCCAGCAGCCCATTCCTGATAGGGGCCGTTACCTACGAGCAGTACTTC
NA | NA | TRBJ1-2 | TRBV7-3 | CASSSGEDGYTF | TGTGCCAGCAGCTCTGGGGAGGATGGCTACACCTTC
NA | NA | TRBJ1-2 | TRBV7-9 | CASSFGRQGNYGYTF | TGTGCCAGCAGCTTCGGCAGGCAAGGGAACTATGGCTACACCTTC
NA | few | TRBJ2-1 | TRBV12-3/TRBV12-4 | CASTPRSGNPYNEQFF | TGTGCCAGCACCCCTAGGTCAGGGAATCCCTACAATGAGCAGTTCTTC
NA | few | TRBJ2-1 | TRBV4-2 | CASSQGTDNEQFF | TGTGCCAGCAGCCAGGGGACCGACAATGAGCAGTTCTTC
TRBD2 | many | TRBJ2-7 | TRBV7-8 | CASSLALADEQYF | TGTGCCAGCAGCTTAGCCCTAGCGGACGAGCAGTACTTC
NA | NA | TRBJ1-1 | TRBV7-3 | CASSFTGRDTEAFF | TGTGCCAGCAGTTTCACAGGGCGGGACACTGAAGCTTTCTTT
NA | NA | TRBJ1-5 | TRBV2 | CASSDWGSSNQPQHF | TGTGCCAGCAGTGATTGGGGGTCGAGCAATCAGCCCCAGCATTTT
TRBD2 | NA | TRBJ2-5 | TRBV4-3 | CASSQARVASGGASETQYF | TGCGCCAGCAGCCAGGCGAGGGTGGCTAGCGGGGGGGCCTCGGAGACCCAGTACTTC
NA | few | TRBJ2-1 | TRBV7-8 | CASSLVGAVLNEQFF | TGTGCCAGCAGCTTAGTTGGGGCCGTCTTGAATGAGCAGTTCTTC
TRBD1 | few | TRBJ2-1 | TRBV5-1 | CASSQGAGNNEQFF | TGCGCCAGCAGCCAGGGGGCGGGAAACAATGAGCAGTTCTTC
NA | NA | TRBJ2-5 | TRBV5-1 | CASSYPGQETQYF | TGCGCCAGCAGTTACCCGGGCCAAGAGACCCAGTACTTC
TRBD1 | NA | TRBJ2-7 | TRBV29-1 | CSVVSRDSSYEQYF | TGCAGCGTTGTAAGCCGGGACAGCTCCTACGAGCAGTACTTC
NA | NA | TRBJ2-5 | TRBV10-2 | CASSESEAETQYF | TGCGCCAGCAGTGAGTCTGAGGCGGAGACCCAGTACTTC
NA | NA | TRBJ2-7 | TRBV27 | CASSLALPPFEQYF | TGTGCCAGCAGTTTGGCACTACCTCCTTTTGAGCAGTACTTC
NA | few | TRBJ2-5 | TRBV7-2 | CASSLERGLQETQYF | TGTGCCAGCAGCTTAGAACGGGGACTCCAAGAGACCCAGTACTTC
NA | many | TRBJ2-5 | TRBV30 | CACPGPQGTQYF | TGTGCCTGCCCGGGACCCCAGGGGACCCAGTACTTC
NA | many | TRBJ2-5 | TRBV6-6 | CASSYDVIGGQETQYF | TGTGCCAGCAGTTACGATGTAATAGGGGGTCAAGAGACCCAGTACTTC
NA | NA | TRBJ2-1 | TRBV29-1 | CSAKVYDEQFF | TGCAGCGCTAAGGTGTATGATGAGCAGTTCTTC
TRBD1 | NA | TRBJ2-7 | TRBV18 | CASSPRQGLAGEQYF | TGTGCCAGCTCACCGCGACAGGGTTTGGCGGGCGAGCAGTACTTC
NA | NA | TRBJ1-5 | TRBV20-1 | CSAPRDNNQPQHF | TGCAGTGCCCCCCGGGACAACAATCAGCCCCAGCATTTT
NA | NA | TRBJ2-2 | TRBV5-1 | CASSLDTAGELFF | TGCGCCAGCAGCTTGGATACTGCCGGGGAGCTGTTTTTT
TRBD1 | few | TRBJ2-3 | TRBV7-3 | CASSLGGTGGGDTQYF | TGTGCCAGCAGCTTGGGTGGGACAGGGGGCGGAGATACGCAGTATTTT
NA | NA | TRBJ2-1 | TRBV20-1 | CSPVPPTVNEQFF | TGCAGCCCGGTGCCCCCTACGGTTAATGAGCAGTTCTTC
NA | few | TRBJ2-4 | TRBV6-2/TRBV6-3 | CASSNSGLAKNIQYF | TGTGCCAGCAGTAATAGCGGACTAGCCAAAAACATTCAGTACTTC
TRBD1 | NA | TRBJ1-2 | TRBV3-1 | CASSARDRVYGYTF | TGTGCCAGCAGCGCCCGGGACAGAGTCTATGGCTACACCTTC
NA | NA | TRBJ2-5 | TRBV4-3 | CASSQDLRGETQYF | TGCGCCAGCAGCCAAGATTTGAGGGGGGAGACCCAGTACTTC
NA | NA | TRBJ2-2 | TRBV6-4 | CASSDSIHFSDPNTGELFF | TGTGCCAGCAGTGACTCGATTCATTTTTCAGACCCGAACACCGGGGAGCTGTTTTTT
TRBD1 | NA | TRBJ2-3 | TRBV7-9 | CASSFSSRDREQYF | TGTGCCAGCAGCTTCTCATCCCGGGACAGGGAGCAGTATTTT
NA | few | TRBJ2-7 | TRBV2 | CASSGQAYEQYF | TGTGCCAGCAGTGGCCAAGCCTACGAGCAGTACTTC
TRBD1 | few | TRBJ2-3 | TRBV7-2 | CASRRQGPSADTQYF | TGTGCCAGCAGGAGACAGGGACCCAGCGCAGATACGCAGTATTTT
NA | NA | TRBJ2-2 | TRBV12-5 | CASGLWGNTGELFF | TGTGCTAGTGGTTTGTGGGGTAACACCGGGGAGCTGTTTTTT
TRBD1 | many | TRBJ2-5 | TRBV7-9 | CASSLRGRETQYF | TGTGCCAGCAGTCTCAGGGGGCGCGAGACCCAGTACTTC
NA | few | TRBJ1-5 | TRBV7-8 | CASSVAGAGNQPQHF | TGTGCCAGCAGCGTCGCCGGGGCGGGAAATCAGCCCCAGCATTTT
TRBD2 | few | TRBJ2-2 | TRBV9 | CASSVVGSGGPNTGELFF | TGTGCCAGCAGCGTAGTCGGTAGCGGGGGGCCGAACACCGGGGAGCTGTTTTTT
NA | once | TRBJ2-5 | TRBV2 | CAAEGLQETQYF | TGTGCCGCCGAGGGGCTCCAAGAGACCCAGTACTTC
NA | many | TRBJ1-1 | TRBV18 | CASSSTANTEAFF | TGTGCCAGCAGCTCGACAGCGAACACTGAAGCTTTCTTT
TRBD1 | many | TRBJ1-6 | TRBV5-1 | CASSRGQGVSNSPLHF | TGCGCCAGCAGTCGGGGACAGGGGGTGTCTAATTCACCCCTCCACTTT
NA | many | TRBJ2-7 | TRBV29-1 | CSVEDNRLRKQYF | TGCAGCGTTGAAGATAACCGGTTGAGGAAGCAGTACTTC
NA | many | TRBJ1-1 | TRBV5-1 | CASSWGGLRDTEAFF | TGCGCCAGCAGCTGGGGGGGTCTGAGGGACACTGAAGCTTTCTTT
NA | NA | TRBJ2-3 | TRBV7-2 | CASRAGQKGDTQYF | TGTGCCAGCAGAGCCGGACAGAAAGGAGATACGCAGTATTTT
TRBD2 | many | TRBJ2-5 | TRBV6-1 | CASSELGGGGQETQYF | TGTGCCAGCAGTGAACTCGGCGGGGGGGGGCAAGAGACCCAGTACTTC
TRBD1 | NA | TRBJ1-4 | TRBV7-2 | CASSSLGQGFEKLFF | TGTGCCAGCAGCTCGTTGGGACAGGGGTTCGAAAAACTGTTTTTT
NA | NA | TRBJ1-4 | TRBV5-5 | CASSLSLGTNEKLFF | TGTGCCAGCAGCTTGTCCCTAGGCACTAATGAAAAACTGTTTTTT
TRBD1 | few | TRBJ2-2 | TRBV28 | CASSTGTGEPGSRELFF | TGTGCCAGCAGTACCGGGACAGGGGAACCCGGGAGCCGGGAGCTGTTTTTT
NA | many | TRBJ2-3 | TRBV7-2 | CASSLPGADTQYF | TGTGCCAGCAGCCTCCCCGGGGCGGATACGCAGTATTTT
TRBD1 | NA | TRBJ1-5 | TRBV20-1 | CSVQGPPNQPQHF | TGCAGTGTACAGGGGCCCCCTAATCAGCCCCAGCATTTT
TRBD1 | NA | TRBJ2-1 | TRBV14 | CASSLSQGNEQFF | TGTGCCAGCAGCCTGTCACAGGGGAATGAGCAGTTCTTC
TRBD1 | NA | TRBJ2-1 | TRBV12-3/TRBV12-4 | CASSLRDRENEQFF | TGTGCCAGCAGTTTAAGGGACAGGGAAAATGAGCAGTTCTTC
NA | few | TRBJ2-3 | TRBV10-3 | CATRGNTDTQYF | TGTGCCACCCGGGGGAACACAGATACGCAGTATTTT
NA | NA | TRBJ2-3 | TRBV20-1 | CSASPWGTDTQYF | TGCAGTGCTAGCCCCTGGGGCACAGATACGCAGTATTTT